The T cell receptor (beta chain) under discussion was sequenced for a study of T cell changes during pregnancy in multiple sclerosis (dated by TCRdb to about 2019). Background for the entire study: The study examined how the T cell repertoire changed over the course of pregnancy in women with multiple sclerosis.

The CDR3, from cysteine to phenylalanine, totals 17 residues. Left in the record is the CDR3 DNA by itself, 51 bases read in frame from the first base. CDR1 and CDR2, looked up from the germline V gene (reference sequence), are SGHAT and FQDESV. The V end loses 1 base and the J end loses 8 bases, and a stretch of 23 bases separates them. The library was generated by the immunoSEQ multiplex PCR assay. This immuneACCESS table, as held by TCRdb, lists in-frame sequences with V and J called but not all clones. Of the missing ones, under half trace to an unresolved V gene in checked studies; the others have no known cause. The table for this sample lists 55,000 to 75,000 clones; 91% of them were counted only once. The biggest ten clones account for 2% to 2.5% of the sample. On this clone itself: The antigen it binds to is not known. The input lacks base qualities; no much larger clone sits a single base away.

The origin of this receptor is a female donor in good health, enrolled as a control in a pregnancy study. The chain is encoded by TRBV11-1 joined to TRBJ1-2; the best D guess is TRBD1, with 6 bases matching. The sample consisted of peripheral blood, taken in the third trimester of pregnancy. The DNA is TGTGCCAGCAGCTTAGTTGAAATCACACAGGGTAGGAGGGGCTACACCTTC. It is translated as CASSLVEITQGRRGYTF.